This TCR beta chain originates from a study of CD8 T cells in Susac syndrome. The authors reverse transcribed roughly 0.5 to 1 ug RNA with random hexamers. TCR beta CDR3 was amplified by immunoSEQ multiplex PCR. This amplification extended across 54 Vbeta and 13 Jbeta segments. TCRdb processed the immunoSEQ multiplex PCR reads anew with MiXCR; each CDR3 protein has one entry. The sample holds approximately 160,000 distinct CDR3 sequences; 92% are singletons and the top ten take around 0.087%. Germline V gene lookup returns CDR1 MNHEY and CDR2 SVGEGT. The CDR3 has 16 amino acids. V shed 4 bases and J 2 bases; nucleotides not matched to a gene: 8. From blood CD8+ and CD4+ T cells, TCR beta sequences were generated. TEMRA cells were FACS-enriched, and CD8+ and CD4+ T cells were isolated negatively.

This sequence was found in a human donor in good health. V gene TRBV6-2 or TRBV6-3 combines with J gene TRBJ1-5; 7 nucleotides match TRBD1. The sequencing input was CD4+ T cells from PBMCs. CDR3 region: CASSSNDRVGNQPQHF. Written as DNA, the CDR3 is TGTGCCAGCAGTTCTAACGACAGGGTAGGCAATCAGCCCCAGCATTTT.